Following are 21 T cell receptor beta chains from one sample sequenced in a study of CD8 T cells in ankylosing spondylitis. No antigens are known for them. Study findings and constraints: Ankylosing spondylitis blood appeared to be characterized by a TCR beta motif of about eight highly homologous variants.

Each CDR3 protein is one row after TCRdb ran MiXCR on the 5' RACE reads. The table records about 200,000 distinct CDR3 sequences, about 7% of them present only once. Sequenced material: blood, either unsorted or a sorted T cell fraction (not recorded which). The receptors come from a male donor with ankylosing spondylitis.

This clonotype was picked up many times. The chain combines TRBV12-3 or TRBV12-4 with TRBJ2-5; 10 bases line up with TRBD2. The junction had 7 bases not matched to a gene; V was cut back by 4 bases and J by 2 bases. This CDR3 is built from 16 residues. In nucleotides, the CDR3 is TGTGCCAGCAGTTCGTCAGCGGGAGGGATACAAGAGACCCAGTACTTC. It encodes CASSSSAGGIQETQYF.

The chain links TRBV6-2 or TRBV6-3 to TRBJ2-3; 7 bases line up with TRBD2. Germline assignment: CDR1 MNHEY and CDR2 SVGEGT. The V gene end was trimmed by 4 bases and the J gene end by 1 base; junction bases not matched to a gene: 8. The CDR3 totals 16 residues. CDR3 DNA: TGTGCCAGCAGTTTTCACGTGGCGGGGGGCACAGATACGCAGTATTTT. This translates into CASSFHVAGGTDTQYF.

This clonotype was counted at least ten times. The chain joins TRBV11-2 to TRBJ2-3, with TRBD1 matching over 7 bases. With V trimmed by 3 bases and J by 5 bases, 8 bases remained unmatched. The CDR3 has 15 amino acids. CDR1 is SGHAT, CDR2 FQNNGV, per germline. The CDR3 here is CASSLEWGQKDTQYF. The CDR3 coding sequence is TGTGCCAGCAGCTTGGAATGGGGACAGAAAGATACGCAGTATTTT. The full variable domain, with the rest looked up from reference TRBV11-2 and TRBJ2-3, is EAGVAQSPRYKIIEKRQSVAFWCNPISGHATLYWYQQILGQGPKLLIQFQNNGVVDDSQLPKDRFSAERLKGVDSTLKIQPAKLEDSAVYLCASSLEWGQKDTQYFGPGTRLTVL.

This clonotype was counted at least ten times. V gene TRBV9 combines with J gene TRBJ2-1; a possible D gene is TRBD1 (5 bases). CDR3 length: 14 amino acids. Per the germline V gene, CDR1 is SGDLS and CDR2 is YYNGEE. V was shortened by 6 bases and J by 6 bases, with 16 bases between the two germline ends. CDR3 sequence: CASNSWGQSNEQFF. CDR3 sequence (DNA): TGTGCCAGCAACTCTTGGGGCCAATCCAATGAGCAGTTCTTC.

This clonotype was seen a few times. This chain connects TRBV5-6 to TRBJ2-1, with D tentatively TRBD2 (7 bases). This CDR3 is built from 16 residues. V lost 6 bases and J 7 bases, leaving 23 bases between the germline ends. Germline lookup yields CDR1 SGHDT and CDR2 YYEEEE. CDR3 DNA: TGTGCCAGCAACAAAAGGGGGGGGACAAGACTTAATGAGCAGTTCTTC. Its translation: CASNKRGGTRLNEQFF.

In its sample, this clonotype was seen many times. The rearrangement uses TRBV28 and TRBJ2-5; 10 bases map to TRBD1. Germline values: CDR1 MDHEN, CDR2 SYDVKM. The CDR3 runs to 19 residues. V gave up 4 bases and J gave up 5 bases; unmatched junction bases: 19. In DNA, the CDR3 is TGTGCCAGCAGTTGCAGGGTCGGGTCCGACAGGGGGCTTGGGGAGACCCAGTACTTC. Residues: CASSCRVGSDRGLGETQYF.

This clonotype was recorded at least ten times. This chain links TRBV25-1 with TRBJ2-7, with no clear D. Germline CDR1 MGHDK, CDR2 SYGVNS. Trimming removed 2 bases at V and 0 bases at J, with 8 bases between. The CDR3 extends over 14 amino acids. The CDR3 DNA follows: TGTGCCAGCAGTGAACGTAAACTCTCCTACGAGCAGTACTTC. Amino acids: CASSERKLSYEQYF.

Ten or more counts support this clonotype. The chain uses TRBV12-3 or TRBV12-4 and TRBJ2-1, with TRBD2 matching over 11 bases. V shed 0 bases and J 9 bases; nucleotides not matched to a gene: 4. This CDR3 has 15 amino acids. CDR3 loop: CASSLASGGAFEQFF. As DNA, the CDR3 is TGTGCCAGCAGTTTAGCTAGCGGGGGGGCGTTTGAGCAGTTCTTC.

This clonotype occurred many times. The chain couples TRBV28 to TRBJ2-7; D call uncertain. CDR3 size: 12 residues. The ends were cut back, 4 bases at V and 5 bases at J, with 9 bases in the middle. The germline CDR1 and CDR2 sequences are MDHEN and SYDVKM. CDR3 in amino acids: CASSYLKHEQYF. CDR3 nucleotide sequence: TGTGCCAGCAGTTACCTCAAGCACGAGCAGTACTTC.

This clonotype has at least ten counts. The chain links TRBV5-1 to TRBJ1-6, with unresolved D. V was pared by 4 bases and J by 7 bases, with 12 bases between. The CDR3 has 14 residues. Per germline, CDR1 SGHRS and CDR2 YFSETQ. CDR3 DNA: TGCGCCAGCAGCGGAAACGCGGGGAATTCACCCCTCCACTTT. This sequence encodes CASSGNAGNSPLHF.

There are a few counts of this clonotype. The junction does not match germline at one end; this may be a read error. V and J are TRBV7-7 and TRBJ2-3, with D unresolved. The CDR3 runs to 16 residues. Per germline, CDR1 SSHAT and CDR2 FNYEAQ (reference sequence). In DNA, the CDR3 is TGTGCTAGCAGCCCCGGTGTGGTGGCAAACACAGATACGCAGTATTTT. Translated, it gives CASSPGVVANTDTQYF. The variable domain in full, completed from reference TRBV7-7 and TRBJ2-3, reads GAGVSQSPRYKVTKRGQDVTLRCDPISSHATLYWYQQALGQGPEFLTYFNYEAQPDKSGLPSDRFSAERPEGSISTLTIQRTEQRDSAMYRCASSPGVVANTDTQYFGPGTRLTVL.

This clonotype was found a few times. The germline gene is not matched at one end of the junction; a read error may be the cause. The V call is TRBV19, the J call TRBJ2-1; 8 nucleotides align to TRBD2. Germline CDR1 LNHDA, CDR2 SQIVND (reference sequence). The CDR3 extends over 17 amino acids. CDR3 coding DNA: TGTGCCAGTAGCATAGGACTAGCTTTAAGCTCCTACAATGAGCAGTTCTTC. Protein: CASSIGLALSSYNEQFF.

This clonotype was detected ten times or more. V and J are TRBV7-9 and TRBJ2-3; the D gene is possibly TRBD2 (5 bases). Germline CDR1 SEHNR, CDR2 FQNEAQ (reference sequence). V gave up 3 bases and J gave up 2 bases, with 15 bases separating them. The CDR3 is 16 amino acids. The CDR3 is CASSFAISENTDTQYF. In DNA form, the CDR3 reads TGTGCCAGCAGCTTTGCGATTAGCGAAAACACAGATACGCAGTATTTT.

This clonotype has at least ten counts. The chain combines TRBV21-1 with TRBJ1-4; the table's D call TRBD1 went unverified against the DNA. TRBV21-1 is a documented pseudogene. The CDR3 has 16 residues. Here the CDR3 reads CASSKDHRTGGGKLFF. The CDR3, as DNA: TGTGCCAGCAGCAAAGATCATCGGACAGGGGGTGGAAAACTGTTTTTT.

This clonotype has a count of ten or more. The chain carries TRBV7-2 and TRBJ2-5; possibly TRBD1 or TRBD2 for D (5 bases each). The V end was cut by 7 bases, the J end by 10 bases, with 16 bases between. In germline, CDR1 is SGHTA, CDR2 FQGNSA. The CDR3 is 12 amino acids. CDR3 sequence reads: CASTLGVGNQYF. The DNA of the CDR3 is TGTGCCAGCACCTTGGGGGTGGGGAACCAGTACTTC.

This clonotype was counted ten times or more. The V call is TRBV28, the J call TRBJ2-3; D ambiguous. The germline V and J ends were trimmed by 5 bases and 1 base, with 25 bases remaining between them. CDR3 length: 19 amino acids. Germline assignment: CDR1 MDHEN and CDR2 SYDVKM. CDR3 residues: CASSPAPAMARRGTDTQYF. The CDR3 region has the DNA TGTGCCAGCAGTCCCGCCCCGGCTATGGCCCGGCGAGGCACAGATACGCAGTATTTT.

There are many counts of this clonotype. The chain employs TRBV9 and TRBJ1-2; D gene ambiguous. The germline V gene encodes CDR1 SGDLS and CDR2 YYNGEE. The CDR3 contains 12 residues. Trimming removed 4 bases at V and 4 bases at J, with 8 bases between. CDR3 DNA sequence: TGTGCCAGCAGCTTCGGGCCCTATGGCTACACCTTC. It is translated as CASSFGPYGYTF.

Ten or more counts support this clonotype. The chain recombines TRBV9 with TRBJ2-7; D uncertain. Germline lookup yields CDR1 SGDLS and CDR2 YYNGEE. Trimming removed 4 bases from V and 1 base from J, with 18 bases in between. This CDR3 is 16 amino acids long. The CDR3 DNA reads TGTGCCAGCAGCACTCCCCGGGTAGGTAGGTCCTACGAGCAGTACTTC. Protein sequence: CASSTPRVGRSYEQYF.

The genes are TRBV6-4 and TRBJ2-1, with D possibly matching TRBD1 (5 bases). CDR1 and CDR2 from the germline V gene are MRHNA and SNTAGT. The CDR3 consists of 13 residues. V lost 2 bases, J lost 6 bases, and 8 bases lay in between. The CDR3 spells CASSDTGANEQFF. The CDR3 DNA sequence: TGTGCCAGCAGTGACACAGGTGCCAATGAGCAGTTCTTC.

This clonotype was counted at least ten times. The chain is built from TRBV7-2 and TRBJ2-7, with D perhaps TRBD1 (6 bases). V lost 5 bases and J lost 2, with 13 bases in between. CDR1 is SGHTA, CDR2 FQGNSA, per germline. The CDR3 extends over 14 amino acids. CDR3 sequence reads: CASSADRSTYEQYF. For the CDR3, the DNA is TGTGCCAGCAGCGCAGACAGGTCCACCTACGAGCAGTACTTC.

About this clonotype: This clone may be a read error of a much larger clone one base away. V usage is TRBV28 and J usage is TRBJ1-2, with a possible D match to TRBD1 (5 bases). From germline, CDR1 is MDHEN and CDR2 SYDVKM. The CDR3 runs 16 residues. The CDR3 coding sequence is TGTGCCAGCAGTTTCCGATACAGGCAAGCTAACTATAGCTACACCTTC. Protein product: CASSFRYRQANYSYTF.